Listed below are T cell receptor beta chains from one sample, sequenced in a study of shared clonotypes between healthy human individuals. Sequencing used immunoSEQ multiplex PCR; TCRdb keeps in-frame clones, though not all of them. Of about 820,000 clones listed, around 92% are singletons. The sample comprised naive CD8+ T cells sorted from blood. These receptor sequences come from a young man in good health. The CDR3 runs from the conserved cysteine through the conserved F or W. Each record gives: J gene, V gene, D gene, clone size, CDR3 protein, CDR3 DNA. D genes are given only for firm matches. Where a row states a size, it is once, few, many or the class of an expanded clone; other rows omit it.

j_gene: TRBJ1-2; v_gene: TRBV14; d_gene: .; abundance: .; CDR3aa: CASSQDYPDGYTF; CDR3nt: TGTGCCAGCAGCCAAGATTATCCCGATGGCTACACCTTC
j_gene: TRBJ2-1; v_gene: TRBV5-6; d_gene: TRBD1; abundance: .; CDR3aa: CASSLERGQGSYNEQFF; CDR3nt: TGTGCCAGCAGCTTGGAGAGGGGACAGGGTTCTTACAATGAGCAGTTCTTC
j_gene: TRBJ2-3; v_gene: TRBV7-7; d_gene: .; abundance: .; CDR3aa: CASSLGPPPDTQYF; CDR3nt: TGTGCCAGCAGCTTAGGCCCACCCCCAGATACGCAGTATTTT
j_gene: TRBJ2-7; v_gene: TRBV7-9; d_gene: .; abundance: .; CDR3aa: CASSLADRRYEQYF; CDR3nt: TGTGCCAGCAGCTTAGCTGACAGGAGGTACGAGCAGTACTTC
j_gene: TRBJ2-7; v_gene: TRBV28; d_gene: .; abundance: .; CDR3aa: CASSPLTRQALSEQYF; CDR3nt: TGTGCCAGCAGTCCTCTTACGAGGCAGGCTCTCTCCGAGCAGTACTTC
j_gene: TRBJ2-7; v_gene: TRBV15; d_gene: TRBD1; abundance: .; CDR3aa: CATSRGTGIREQYF; CDR3nt: TGTGCCACCAGCAGAGGGACAGGTATCCGCGAGCAGTACTTC
j_gene: TRBJ2-3; v_gene: TRBV7-6; d_gene: .; abundance: .; CDR3aa: CASSDGSETQYF; CDR3nt: TGTGCCAGCAGCGACGGAAGTGAGACGCAGTATTTT
j_gene: TRBJ2-7; v_gene: TRBV11-1; d_gene: .; abundance: .; CDR3aa: CAIQDGVFYEQYF; CDR3nt: TGTGCCATACAGGACGGCGTCTTCTACGAGCAGTACTTC
j_gene: TRBJ2-1; v_gene: TRBV5-1; d_gene: TRBD2; abundance: .; CDR3aa: CASSLGNLAGEDNEQFF; CDR3nt: TGCGCCAGCAGCTTGGGCAACTTAGCGGGAGAAGACAATGAACAGTTCTTC
j_gene: TRBJ2-1; v_gene: TRBV5-5; d_gene: TRBD1; abundance: .; CDR3aa: CASSLVWTGDGNEQFF; CDR3nt: TGTGCCAGCAGCTTGGTCTGGACAGGGGACGGGAATGAGCAGTTCTTC
j_gene: TRBJ2-7; v_gene: TRBV11-1; d_gene: .; abundance: .; CDR3aa: CASSLLTGLNYEQYF; CDR3nt: TGTGCCAGCAGCTTGTTGACAGGACTGAACTACGAGCAGTACTTC
j_gene: TRBJ2-2; v_gene: TRBV13; d_gene: .; abundance: .; CDR3aa: CASSLDWGAAGELFF; CDR3nt: TGTGCCAGCAGCTTAGACTGGGGAGCGGCCGGGGAGCTGTTTTTT
j_gene: TRBJ2-7; v_gene: TRBV19; d_gene: TRBD1; abundance: .; CDR3aa: CASSITGTGAFEQYF; CDR3nt: TGTGCCAGTAGTATCACCGGGACAGGGGCCTTTGAGCAGTACTTC
j_gene: TRBJ2-7; v_gene: TRBV4-3; d_gene: .; abundance: .; CDR3aa: CASSQGRGGPYEQYF; CDR3nt: TGCGCCAGCAGCCAAGGGAGGGGAGGACCGTACGAGCAGTACTTC
j_gene: TRBJ2-3; v_gene: TRBV11-2; d_gene: .; abundance: few; CDR3aa: CASSLVSDTQYF; CDR3nt: TGTGCCAGCAGCTTAGTTTCAGATACGCAGTATTTT
j_gene: TRBJ2-7; v_gene: TRBV5-1; d_gene: TRBD2; abundance: .; CDR3aa: CASRSGTSGSYEQYF; CDR3nt: TGCGCCAGCAGGTCCGGGACTAGCGGATCCTACGAGCAGTACTTC
j_gene: TRBJ2-2; v_gene: TRBV2; d_gene: TRBD1; abundance: .; CDR3aa: CASSTPGQGSTGTGELFF; CDR3nt: TGTGCCAGCAGCACCCCGGGACAGGGGTCAACGGGCACCGGGGAGCTGTTTTTT
j_gene: TRBJ2-1; v_gene: TRBV7-9; d_gene: TRBD1; abundance: .; CDR3aa: CASSNRDRGRGEDEQFF; CDR3nt: TGTGCCAGCAGCAACCGGGACAGGGGGCGAGGGGAAGATGAGCAGTTCTTC
j_gene: TRBJ1-1; v_gene: TRBV15; d_gene: .; abundance: .; CDR3aa: CATSIDRRGTEAFF; CDR3nt: TGTGCCACCAGTATAGACAGGCGGGGGACTGAAGCTTTCTTT
j_gene: TRBJ1-5; v_gene: TRBV4-1; d_gene: .; abundance: once; CDR3aa: CASSQDSDQPQHF; CDR3nt: TGCGCCAGCAGCCAAGATAGCGATCAGCCCCAGCATTTT
j_gene: TRBJ2-2; v_gene: TRBV12-5; d_gene: TRBD2; abundance: .; CDR3aa: CASGSPGLDNGELFF; CDR3nt: TGTGCTAGTGGCTCCCCGGGACTAGATAACGGGGAGCTGTTTTTT
j_gene: TRBJ2-1; v_gene: TRBV9; d_gene: .; abundance: .; CDR3aa: CASSVVGSGYEQFF; CDR3nt: TGTGCCAGCAGCGTAGTCGGGAGTGGGTATGAGCAGTTCTTC
j_gene: TRBJ1-1; v_gene: TRBV29-1; d_gene: TRBD1; abundance: .; CDR3aa: CSAEQGYTEAFF; CDR3nt: TGCAGCGCCGAACAGGGGTACACTGAAGCTTTCTTT
j_gene: TRBJ2-5; v_gene: TRBV11-2; d_gene: .; abundance: .; CDR3aa: CASSPDGTQYF; CDR3nt: TGTGCCAGCAGCCCAGATGGGACCCAGTACTTC
j_gene: TRBJ2-1; v_gene: TRBV7-6; d_gene: TRBD2; abundance: .; CDR3aa: CASSKQGVTSGSSYNEQFF; CDR3nt: TGTGCCAGCAGCAAACAGGGGGTTACTAGCGGGAGCTCCTACAATGAGCAGTTCTTC
j_gene: TRBJ2-1; v_gene: TRBV7-9; d_gene: TRBD2; abundance: .; CDR3aa: CASKATSDDYYNEQFF; CDR3nt: TGTGCCAGCAAGGCGACTAGCGACGACTACTACAATGAGCAGTTCTTC
j_gene: TRBJ2-3; v_gene: TRBV10-2; d_gene: .; abundance: .; CDR3aa: CASSGLADSTDTQYF; CDR3nt: TGCGCCAGCAGTGGGTTAGCAGACAGCACAGATACGCAGTATTTT
j_gene: TRBJ2-3; v_gene: TRBV11-2; d_gene: TRBD2; abundance: .; CDR3aa: CASSLEASGRAADTQYF; CDR3nt: TGTGCCAGCAGCTTAGAGGCTAGCGGGAGGGCCGCAGATACGCAGTATTTT
j_gene: TRBJ2-7; v_gene: TRBV7-8; d_gene: .; abundance: .; CDR3aa: CASSLEGRTYEQYF; CDR3nt: TGTGCCAGCAGCTTAGAGGGCAGGACCTACGAGCAGTACTTC
j_gene: TRBJ1-1; v_gene: TRBV28; d_gene: .; abundance: once; CDR3aa: CASSIQGGTEAFF; CDR3nt: TGTGCCAGCAGTATACAGGGCGGCACTGAAGCTTTCTTT
j_gene: TRBJ1-1; v_gene: TRBV28; d_gene: TRBD1; abundance: .; CDR3aa: CASSLTRTGATEAFF; CDR3nt: TGTGCCAGCAGTTTGACGAGGACAGGGGCCACTGAAGCTTTCTTT
j_gene: TRBJ2-5; v_gene: TRBV4-1; d_gene: TRBD1; abundance: once; CDR3aa: CASSLGQGGETQYF; CDR3nt: TGCGCCAGCAGCCTGGGACAGGGGGGAGAGACCCAGTACTTC
j_gene: TRBJ2-7; v_gene: TRBV4-1; d_gene: .; abundance: .; CDR3aa: CASSLGGSYEQYF; CDR3nt: TGCGCCAGCAGCCTAGGGGGTTCCTACGAGCAGTACTTC
j_gene: TRBJ2-7; v_gene: TRBV5-1; d_gene: TRBD1; abundance: .; CDR3aa: CASTKGTGGYEQYF; CDR3nt: TGCGCCAGCACCAAGGGGACAGGGGGCTACGAGCAGTACTTC
j_gene: TRBJ1-1; v_gene: TRBV5-1; d_gene: TRBD1; abundance: .; CDR3aa: CASSLTDRLGEAFF; CDR3nt: TGCGCCAGCAGCCTAACGGACAGGCTGGGGGAAGCTTTCTTT
j_gene: TRBJ1-1; v_gene: TRBV2; d_gene: TRBD1; abundance: .; CDR3aa: CASSGTVGTEAFF; CDR3nt: TGTGCCAGCAGCGGGACAGTAGGCACTGAAGCTTTCTTT
j_gene: TRBJ2-7; v_gene: TRBV29-1; d_gene: TRBD1; abundance: .; CDR3aa: CSVVGQAYEQYF; CDR3nt: TGCAGCGTCGTCGGACAGGCCTACGAGCAGTACTTC
j_gene: TRBJ2-7; v_gene: TRBV7-2; d_gene: .; abundance: .; CDR3aa: CASSFYEGLSYEQYF; CDR3nt: TGTGCCAGCAGCTTTTACGAGGGCCTCTCCTACGAGCAGTACTTC
j_gene: TRBJ2-7; v_gene: TRBV6-6; d_gene: .; abundance: .; CDR3aa: CASQTGTPYEQYF; CDR3nt: TGTGCCAGCCAAACAGGGACCCCCTACGAGCAGTACTTC
j_gene: TRBJ2-1; v_gene: TRBV11-3; d_gene: TRBD2; abundance: .; CDR3aa: CASSLGLYGTSGVNEQFF; CDR3nt: TGTGCCAGCAGCTTAGGGCTCTACGGGACTAGCGGGGTTAATGAGCAGTTCTTC
j_gene: TRBJ2-3; v_gene: TRBV7-9; d_gene: .; abundance: .; CDR3aa: CASSLTGLVADTQYF; CDR3nt: TGTGCCAGCAGCTTAACAGGGTTGGTAGCAGATACGCAGTATTTT
j_gene: TRBJ2-7; v_gene: TRBV9; d_gene: TRBD2; abundance: .; CDR3aa: CASSVVGGQHDEQYF; CDR3nt: TGTGCCAGCAGCGTAGTGGGAGGGCAGCACGACGAGCAGTACTTC